Following are 2 T cell receptor beta chains from one sample sequenced in a study of cytomegalovirus exposure and HLA in healthy donors. The protocol was immunoSEQ multiplex PCR, while the TCRdb copy is restricted to in-frame clones and leaves out a portion. Of 200,000 to 250,000 clones in the sample, around 87% are singletons; the top ten hold 2%. The sample consisted of PBMCs. These receptors came from a woman under 30 in good health and CMV-seropositive.

The chain couples TRBV7-9 to TRBJ2-7, with D hard to call. Trimming removed 3 bases from V and 3 bases from J, with 3 bases in between. CDR1 and CDR2 from the germline V gene are SEHNR and FQNEAQ (reference sequence). The CDR3 spans 11 residues. CDR3 residues: CASSFRYEQYF. The CDR3, as DNA: TGTGCCAGCAGCTTTCGCTACGAGCAGTACTTC.

The V and J genes are TRBV27 and TRBJ2-3; TRBD1 matches 9 bases. Germline V gene lookup returns CDR1 MNHEY and CDR2 SMNVEV (reference sequence). The junction had 3 bases not matched to a gene; V was cut back by 5 bases and J by 0 bases. The CDR3 covers 15 residues. CDR3 nucleotide sequence: TGTGCCAGCAGTGGGACAGGGACTAGCACAGATACGCAGTATTTT. The encoded protein is CASSGTGTSTDTQYF.